Following are 32 T cell receptor beta chains from one sample sequenced in a study of cytomegalovirus exposure and HLA in healthy donors. Primers for the PCR totalled 60 Vbeta and 13 Jbeta. Sequencing was performed with immunoSEQ multiplex PCR; in TCRdb, only in-frame clones are kept and a portion is missing. The sample shows some 140,000 clones, 66% of them seen only once. Sequenced sample: PBMCs. The origin of the receptors is a human donor in good health.

The J gene is TRBJ2-7, the V gene TRBV25-1; D perhaps matches TRBD1 (5 bases). The CDR3 totals 14 residues. V lost 7 bases and J lost 5, with 18 bases in between. Germline V gene data show CDR1 as MGHDK and CDR2 as SYGVNS. CDR3 sequence reads: CASNRGAPRDEQYF. The CDR3 DNA reads as TGTGCCAGCAATAGGGGCGCACCTCGGGACGAGCAGTACTTC.

This sequence joins TRBV5-1 and TRBJ2-2, with 9 nucleotides matching TRBD1. V was clipped by 10 bases and J by 3 bases; unmatched bases: 4. The germline V gene encodes CDR1 SGHRS and CDR2 YFSETQ. This CDR3 has 13 residues. Here the CDR3 DNA reads TGCGCCGGAAGACAGGGGGACACCGGGGAGCTGTTTTTT. Encoded protein: CAGRQGDTGELFF.

This clone was detected once. The rearrangement uses TRBV9 and TRBJ2-5; D may be TRBD2 (5 bases). CDR1 and CDR2 (germline): SGDLS, YYNGEE. The CDR3 runs 13 residues. The V gene lost 0 bases and the J gene lost 11 bases, with 14 bases spanning the gap. The CDR3 DNA reads as TGTGCCAGCAGCGTAGTGTCGGACTCGGGGCAGTACTTC. Its protein product is CASSVVSDSGQYF.

The count of this clone is one. J is TRBJ2-1 and V is TRBV7-2; D possibly corresponds to TRBD2 (6 bases). With 0 bases removed from V and 5 bases from J, the gap between germline ends came to 11 bases. Looked up from germline, CDR1 is SGHTA and CDR2 is FQGNSA. This CDR3 has 15 residues. The CDR3 reads CASSLAGGRNNEQFF. The CDR3 DNA reads as TGTGCCAGCAGCTTAGCGGGAGGACGGAACAATGAGCAGTTCTTC.

The chain employs TRBV5-1 and TRBJ2-5; TRBD1 aligns across 8 bases. The CDR3 consists of 16 residues. V lost 1 base, J lost 3 bases, and 8 bases stayed unmatched. The germline CDR1 and CDR2 sequences are SGHRS and YFSETQ. The CDR3 is CASSLFLRGLEETQYF. The DNA of the CDR3 is TGCGCCAGCAGCTTGTTTCTCAGGGGGCTAGAAGAGACCCAGTACTTC.

The V and J genes are TRBV6-4 and TRBJ2-3; D not resolved. V dropped 6 bases and J dropped 2 bases, with 12 bases sitting between them. The CDR3 has 14 amino acids. CDR1 MRHNA and CDR2 SNTAGT come from the germline V gene. For the CDR3, the DNA is TGTGCCAGCAGCCGTGTGGTCTACACAGATACGCAGTATTTT. Protein sequence: CASSRVVYTDTQYF.

The CDR3 nucleotides are TGTGCCAGCAGCCCGCTAGGGAGCTCCTACAATGAGCAGTTCTTC. Its protein product is CASSPLGSSYNEQFF. The chain links TRBV6-1 to TRBJ2-1, with TRBD2 as a possible D gene (5 bases). CDR1 MNHNS and CDR2 SASEGT come from the germline V gene. V gave up 6 bases and J gave up 0 bases, with 12 bases separating them. The CDR3 runs 15 residues.

This chain links TRBV27 with TRBJ2-2, with D unresolved. This CDR3 is built from 11 residues. V lost 6 bases and J lost 7, with 6 bases in between. In germline, CDR1 is MNHEY, CDR2 SMNVEV (reference sequence). The CDR3 sequence is CASSRNGELFF. CDR3 nucleotide sequence: TGTGCCAGCAGCCGTAACGGGGAGCTGTTTTTT.

The V gene is TRBV9, the J gene TRBJ2-3; no definite D call. The CDR3 covers 12 residues. V shed 4 bases and J shed 1 base, with 4 bases lying between them. From germline, CDR1 is SGDLS and CDR2 YYNGEE. The CDR3 spells CASSPGTDTQYF. The CDR3 DNA reads TGTGCCAGCAGCCCGGGCACAGATACGCAGTATTTT.

The chain joins TRBV5-1 to TRBJ2-5; D call uncertain. The V gene lost 3 bases and the J gene lost 2 bases, with 11 bases spanning the gap. Germline V gene lookup returns CDR1 SGHRS and CDR2 YFSETQ. The CDR3 has 14 residues. The CDR3 bases are TGCGCCAGCAGCTCCGGGTCCCAGCAAGAGACCCAGTACTTC. Amino acids: CASSSGSQQETQYF.

This chain links TRBV5-1 with TRBJ2-2; the match to TRBD1 covers 7 bases. The CDR3 totals 16 residues. Germline-derived CDR1 and CDR2 are SGHRS and YFSETQ. J was trimmed by 4 bases and V by 0 bases; bases with no gene match: 6. The chain's CDR3 is CASSLVSQGRTGELFF. The CDR3 DNA reads TGCGCCAGCAGCTTGGTTTCACAGGGGCGCACCGGGGAGCTGTTTTTT.

The V call is TRBV5-1, the J call TRBJ1-3; 9 bases align to TRBD1. The CDR3 is made up of 15 amino acids. Per the germline V gene, CDR1 is SGHRS and CDR2 is YFSETQ. V trimming: 4 bases; J trimming: 2 bases; junction bases outside the gene matches: 4. The CDR3 sequence is CASSRRQGAGNTIYF. The CDR3 DNA is TGCGCCAGCAGCAGGAGACAGGGGGCTGGAAACACCATATATTTT.

The chain combines TRBV6-1 with TRBJ2-7, with TRBD2 matching over 9 bases. Trimming at V came to 3 bases and at J to 3 bases, leaving 15 bases not matched to a gene. The CDR3 extends over 18 amino acids. CDR1 is MNHNS and CDR2 is SASEGT in the germline V gene. CDR3 loop: CASSDPGLARAPYYEQYF. CDR3 DNA sequence: TGTGCCAGCAGTGATCCCGGACTAGCGAGGGCGCCCTACTACGAGCAGTACTTC.

This sequence joins TRBV11-1 and TRBJ2-4; 7 nucleotides line up with TRBD1. CDR1 is SGHAT, CDR2 FQDESV, per germline (reference sequence). The CDR3 sequence is 15 residues long. The J segment lost 7 bases and the V segment lost 5 bases, leaving 11 bases of the junction unmatched. The CDR3 loop reads CASSHRQGLRNIQYF. In DNA, the CDR3 is TGTGCCAGCAGCCACCGACAGGGCCTAAGGAACATTCAGTACTTC.

The chain uses TRBV28 and TRBJ1-2, with TRBD1 matching over 7 bases. With 4 bases clipped from V and 4 bases from J, the junction kept 6 bases outside the gene matches. Germline V lookup: CDR1 MDHEN, CDR2 SYDVKM. The CDR3 is 14 residues long. For the CDR3, the DNA is TGTGCCAGCAGTTCACAGGGGTCAGGCTATGGCTACACCTTC. Protein: CASSSQGSGYGYTF.

The rearrangement joins TRBV5-1 to TRBJ2-3, with 9 bases fitting TRBD1. CDR3 length: 16 amino acids. The trim removed 4 bases at V and 0 bases at J, leaving 6 bases unmatched. Per germline, CDR1 SGHRS and CDR2 YFSETQ. The chain's CDR3 is CASSATGTGSTDTQYF. In DNA, the CDR3 is TGCGCCAGCAGCGCCACCGGGACAGGGAGCACAGATACGCAGTATTTT.

The chain couples TRBV7-9 to TRBJ2-4, with D possibly matching TRBD1 (6 bases). Germline V CDR1 and CDR2: SEHNR, FQNEAQ (reference sequence). The CDR3 contains 15 residues. V lost 2 bases to trimming and J lost 7 bases, with 15 bases between them. For the CDR3, the DNA is TGTGCCAGCAGCTTAACGACAGGAGCGATCAACATTCAGTACTTC. It specifies CASSLTTGAINIQYF.

This clone has more than one count but fewer than ten. This chain uses TRBV18 with TRBJ2-4; no reliable D call. Per germline, CDR1 KGHSH and CDR2 LQKENI. The CDR3 has 16 residues. Trimming removed 3 bases from V and 0 bases from J, with 12 bases in between. The DNA for the CDR3 is TGTGCCAGCTCACCTGCGGTTTCTATAGCCAAAAACATTCAGTACTTC. It translates to CASSPAVSIAKNIQYF.

The rearrangement joins TRBV5-4 to TRBJ2-7; possible D gene TRBD2, 6 bases. The CDR3 is 15 amino acids. The germline V and J ends were trimmed by 3 bases and 2 bases, with 15 bases remaining between them. Germline lookup yields CDR1 SGHNT and CDR2 YYREEE (reference sequence). CDR3: CASSSRDGRTYEQYF. The CDR3 coding sequence is TGTGCCAGCAGCTCGCGGGACGGACGAACCTACGAGCAGTACTTC.

This chain connects TRBV5-1 to TRBJ2-2; D gene uncertain. The V and J ends lost 4 bases and 2 bases respectively, with 9 bases between them. This CDR3 contains 14 residues. Germline CDR1 SGHRS, CDR2 YFSETQ. CDR3 in DNA: TGCGCCAGCAGCCTTGACACTAACACCGGGGAGCTGTTTTTT. Encoded protein: CASSLDTNTGELFF.

The chain carries TRBV4-1 and TRBJ2-5; weak D call: TRBD1 (6 bases). The germline gives CDR1 MGHRA, CDR2 YSYEKL. Trimming removed 0 bases from V and 7 bases from J, with 12 bases in between. This CDR3 has 14 residues. DNA for the CDR3: TGCGCCAGCAGCCAAGATCGTGCAGGGGCGACCCAGTACTTC. It translates to CASSQDRAGATQYF.

The rearrangement links TRBV15 to TRBJ2-3, with 10 bases lining up with TRBD2. V shed 1 base and J 1 base; nucleotides not matched to a gene: 8. Germline loops: CDR1 LNHNV, CDR2 YYDKDF (reference sequence). The CDR3 is 18 residues long. The CDR3 bases are TGTGCCACCAGCAGAGGCCTGTCCGGGACTAGCGGCACAGATACGCAGTATTTT. Translation: CATSRGLSGTSGTDTQYF.

The rearrangement joins TRBV4-1 to TRBJ1-2, with TRBD1 identical over 8 bases. Losses at the gene ends were 1 base for V and 7 bases for J; bases not matched to a gene: 8. CDR3 length: 15 amino acids. CDR1 is MGHRA and CDR2 is YSYEKL in the germline V gene. The DNA for the CDR3 is TGCGCCAGCAGCCAAGCCTGGGGACAGGTGGTTGGCTACACCTTC. It encodes CASSQAWGQVVGYTF.

The chain joins TRBV5-4 to TRBJ2-2; D is undetermined. The germline V gene has CDR1 SGHNT and CDR2 YYREEE (reference sequence). The CDR3 covers 14 residues. The ends were cut back, 0 bases at V and 1 base at J, with 4 bases in the middle. The CDR3 DNA reads as TGTGCCAGCAGCTTGGCCGGGAACACCGGGGAGCTGTTTTTT. Amino acids: CASSLAGNTGELFF.

The rearrangement joins TRBV5-1 to TRBJ1-4, with 9 bases that match TRBD1. The germline gives CDR1 SGHRS, CDR2 YFSETQ. After removal of 0 bases from V and 4 bases from J, the junction contained 1 base not matched to a gene. This CDR3 is 15 amino acids long. CDR3 residues: CASSLETGGNEKLFF. DNA of the CDR3: TGCGCCAGCAGCTTGGAGACAGGGGGTAATGAAAAACTGTTTTTT.

The chain couples TRBV18 to TRBJ2-5; 7 bases agree with TRBD2. The CDR3 has 12 amino acids. Germline V lookup: CDR1 KGHSH, CDR2 LQKENI. J gave up 5 bases and V 6 bases, and 3 bases lay outside the gene matches. DNA for the CDR3: TGTGCCAGCTCCTCAGCGGGGGAGACCCAGTACTTC. Its translation is CASSSAGETQYF. Full variable domain (remainder filled in from reference TRBV18 and TRBJ2-5): NAGVMQNPRHLVRRRGQEARLRCSPMKGHSHVYWYRQLPEEGLKFMVYLQKENIIDESGMPKERFSAEFPKEGPSILRIQQVVRGDSAAYFCASSSAGETQYFGPGTRLLVL.

Only a few counts were recorded for this clone. J is TRBJ1-4 and V is TRBV28, with D possibly TRBD1 on 6 matching bases. Germline V CDR1 and CDR2: MDHEN, SYDVKM. V was clipped by 1 base and J by 10 bases, with 16 bases between them. CDR3 length: 15 amino acids. The CDR3 reads CASSLLDRKGVKLFF. Written as DNA, the CDR3 is TGTGCCAGCAGTTTATTGGACAGAAAGGGAGTAAAACTGTTTTTT. Full variable domain (rest looked up from reference TRBV28 and TRBJ1-4): DVKVTQSSRYLVKRTGEKVFLECVQDMDHENMFWYRQDPGLGLRLIYFSYDVKMKEKGDIPEGYSVSREKKERFSLILESASTNQTSMYLCASSLLDRKGVKLFFGSGTQLSVL.

In its sample, this clone was seen a few times. The V call is TRBV6-5, the J call TRBJ2-5; a possible D gene is TRBD2 (6 bases). V gave up 8 bases and J gave up 4 bases, with 8 bases separating them. Germline CDR1 is MNHEY and CDR2 is SVGAGI. The CDR3 contains 11 residues. CDR3 region: CASLGGETQYF. DNA for the CDR3: TGTGCCAGCCTGGGGGGAGAGACCCAGTACTTC.

As DNA, the CDR3 is TGCGCCAGCAGCCAAGGGGGACTCCAAGAGACCCAGTACTTC. It specifies CASSQGGLQETQYF. The chain is built from TRBV4-3 and TRBJ2-5, with a tentative D call TRBD2 (6 bases). The V end was cut by 1 base, the J end by 1 base, with 7 bases between. The CDR3 has 14 residues. From germline, CDR1 is LGHNA and CDR2 YSLEER.

In its sample, this clone was seen a few times. This chain connects TRBV18 to TRBJ2-7; 8 bases fit TRBD1. Germline lookup yields CDR1 KGHSH and CDR2 LQKENI. The J segment lost 1 base and the V segment lost 2 bases, leaving 4 bases of the junction unmatched. The CDR3 loop spans 15 amino acids. The CDR3 sequence: CASSPGTGPSYEQYF. The CDR3 DNA follows: TGTGCCAGCTCACCAGGGACAGGTCCTTCCTACGAGCAGTACTTC.

The chain combines TRBV5-1 with TRBJ1-5; the D gene is possibly TRBD1 (6 bases). Trimming took off 0 bases at V and 1 base at J, with 14 bases between the two ends. CDR3 length equals 17 residues. Germline CDR1 reads SGHRS; CDR2 reads YFSETQ. The CDR3 nucleotides read TGCGCCAGCAGCTTGGGGGCACAGGGCACCAGCAATCAGCCCCAGCATTTT. Its protein product is CASSLGAQGTSNQPQHF. Full variable domain (rest looked up from reference TRBV5-1 and TRBJ1-5): KAGVTQTPRYLIKTRGQQVTLSCSPISGHRSVSWYQQTPGQGLQFLFEYFSETQRNKGNFPGRFSGRQFSNSRSEMNVSTLELGDSALYLCASSLGAQGTSNQPQHFGDGTRLSIL.

The genes are TRBV6-5 and TRBJ2-7, with D perhaps TRBD1 (5 bases). CDR1 and CDR2 from the germline V gene are MNHEY and SVGAGI. V lost 8 bases, J lost 4 bases, and 9 bases lay in between. CDR3 length: 11 amino acids. As DNA, the CDR3 is TGTGCCAGCGGGGCTTTTTACGAGCAGTACTTC. As protein: CASGAFYEQYF.